A selection of T cell receptor beta chains follows, all from one sample in a study of cytomegalovirus exposure and HLA in healthy donors. Using immunoSEQ multiplex PCR, the repertoire was profiled, and TCRdb retains in-frame clones only, with some absent. The sample holds some 150,000 clones, more than 75% seen once. The sample consisted of PBMCs. All receptors come from a man aged 18-30 years in good health and CMV-seronegative. Each CDR3 is given with its conserved first and last residue. Only part of the rows carry a size: once, few, many, or a class if the clone is expanded.

cdr3_aa | j_call | v_call | clone_size
CASSLDSGELFF | TRBJ2-2 | TRBV7-9 | -
CASTEGTQYF | TRBJ2-3 | TRBV6-6 | -
CASSPNLSQPQHF | TRBJ1-5 | TRBV28 | -
CASRIGTRSYNEQFF | TRBJ2-1 | TRBV27 | -
CASSLYETVTTLAHNEQFF | TRBJ2-1 | TRBV27 | -
CASSQYSTGGVEETQYF | TRBJ2-5 | TRBV18 | -
CASSLLAGSQETQYF | TRBJ2-5 | TRBV14 | -
CASSPGGTSGYNEQFF | TRBJ2-1 | TRBV5-1 | -
CASQDRGYGYTF | TRBJ1-2 | TRBV30 | few
CASSWATGAYEQYF | TRBJ2-7 | TRBV27 | -
CASSLDVGGAYEQYF | TRBJ2-7 | TRBV5-5 | -
CASRAGLAMAGELFF | TRBJ2-2 | TRBV6-5 | -
CASSTNSPGGAFF | TRBJ1-1 | TRBV25-1 | -
CASSLYDAVEIYGYTF | TRBJ1-2 | TRBV5-8 | few
CASSLFGGRYGYTF | TRBJ1-2 | TRBV27 | -
CSVALAQRSSNEQFF | TRBJ2-1 | TRBV29-1 | -
CASSRGQGYEQYF | TRBJ2-7 | TRBV11-2 | -
CASSSVLNRISNQPQHF | TRBJ1-5 | TRBV19 | -
CASNQLAGGANEQFF | TRBJ2-1 | TRBV19 | -
CASSLVAGDYLNTEAFF | TRBJ1-1 | TRBV5-1 | -
CASSGTGVTEAFF | TRBJ1-1 | TRBV10-2 | once
CASSQEYGGPTDTQYF | TRBJ2-3 | TRBV4-2 | -
CASSSTGGQHEQYF | TRBJ2-7 | TRBV7-9 | few
CASSEGQGRTYEQYF | TRBJ2-7 | TRBV18 | -
CASSLMRPRVETQYF | TRBJ2-5 | TRBV28 | once
CASGLRTGSYNEQFF | TRBJ2-1 | TRBV12-5 | -
CASSARTVYGYTF | TRBJ1-2 | TRBV6-5 | few
CASSEVTAGGGGDTQYF | TRBJ2-3 | TRBV6-1 | -
CASSLVSASGRVTYEQYF | TRBJ2-7 | TRBV5-4 | -
CASSSGTSSSYEQYF | TRBJ2-7 | TRBV7-9 | -
CASSLVRAANEKLFF | TRBJ1-4 | TRBV5-6 | -